Below are 3 T cell receptor beta chains sequenced from a single sample in a study of control samples from healthy donors and cancer patients. Method: immunoSEQ multiplex PCR; TCRdb's copy keeps in-frame clones and lacks some. This sample has about 150,000 clones; approximately 93% occur once, and the top ten carry 8.5%. Sequenced: blood. Source of these receptors: a woman aged 35 to 49 in good health.

This sequence joins TRBV4-3 and TRBJ1-4; unclear D gene. Looked up from germline, CDR1 is LGHNA and CDR2 is YSLEER. Trimming took 1 base from V and 8 from J, leaving 5 bases between them. The CDR3 has 12 amino acids. For the CDR3, the DNA is TGCGCCAGCAGCCAAGGAGGGGAAAAACTGTTTTTT. Protein product: CASSQGGEKLFF.

This clone was observed a few times. The rearrangement uses TRBV4-1 and TRBJ1-5; TRBD1 matches 9 bases. The CDR3 is made up of 15 amino acids. The ends lost 5 bases at V and 3 bases at J; junction bases unmatched: 5. Looked up from germline, CDR1 is MGHRA and CDR2 is YSYEKL. The CDR3 region has the DNA TGCGCCAGCAGCATGGGACAGGGAGTCAATCAGCCCCAGCATTTT. This encodes CASSMGQGVNQPQHF.

The CDR3 nucleotides read TGTGCCAGCAGGGGAGGACAGGGCGGAGGGTCACCCCTCCACTTT. Translated, it gives CASRGGQGGGSPLHF. V usage is TRBV2 and J usage is TRBJ1-6, with 8 nucleotides matching TRBD1. V shed 6 bases, J shed 10 bases, and the junction held 11 bases outside the gene matches. The CDR3 is 15 residues long. Germline-derived CDR1 and CDR2 are SNHLY and FYNNEI.